Following are 26 T cell receptor beta chains from one sample sequenced in a study of T-cell memory formation after mild COVID-19. TCRdb passed the 5' RACE reads through MiXCR, listing each CDR3 protein once. The profile shows approximately 490,000 distinct CDR3 sequences, around 21% of them singletons. The sample taken for sequencing was PBMCs or a T cell subset sorted from them (not recorded which). Receptor source: an adult woman who had mild COVID-19 (a few samples of this study predate the infection). Cell type and time point are not known.

J is TRBJ1-3 and V is TRBV24-1, with D unresolved. V lost 3 bases and J 8 bases, leaving 16 bases between the germline ends. The CDR3 loop spans 15 amino acids. From germline, CDR1 is KGHDR and CDR2 SFDVKD. CDR3 bases: TGTGCCACCAGTGATCCAGCACGGGGTTCGGACACCATATATTTT. It translates to CATSDPARGSDTIYF.

This clonotype turned up a few times. The chain's CDR3 is CASSYGQRGTLQFF. The CDR3 region has the DNA TGTGCCAGCAGTTATGGCCAGCGGGGGACTCTTCAGTTCTTC. The rearrangement joins TRBV6-2 or TRBV6-3 to TRBJ2-1, with TRBD2 matching over 8 bases. Germline CDR1 is MNHEY and CDR2 is SVGEGT. V lost 3 bases to trimming and J lost 13 bases; unmatched junction nucleotides: 11. This CDR3 is built from 14 residues.

This clonotype was counted many times. CDR3 nucleotide sequence: TGCGCCAGCAGCCGAGGACAGAATTACAATGAGCAGTTCTTC. This translates into CASSRGQNYNEQFF. The chain links TRBV5-1 to TRBJ2-1; possible D gene TRBD1, 6 bases. V was pared by 4 bases and J by 4 bases, with 12 bases between. CDR3 size: 14 residues. The germline CDR1 and CDR2 sequences are SGHRS and YFSETQ.

The V gene is TRBV29-1, the J gene TRBJ2-1; tentative D call: TRBD2 (6 bases). Germline CDR1 SQVTM, CDR2 ANQGSEA. CDR3 length: 13 amino acids. Trimming removed 6 bases from V and 8 bases from J, with 17 bases in between. The CDR3: CSVEPRLVDEQFF. CDR3 nucleotide sequence: TGCAGCGTAGAACCCCGACTAGTTGATGAGCAGTTCTTC.

CDR3 coding DNA: TGTGCCAGCAGCTTAGGTCTACTAGCGGGAGGGCTCCAAGAGACCCAGTACTTC. It encodes CASSLGLLAGGLQETQYF. V is TRBV7-2 and J is TRBJ2-5; 13 bases are shared with TRBD2. After removal of 1 base from V and 1 base from J, the junction contained 6 bases not matched to a gene. From germline, CDR1 is SGHTA and CDR2 FQGNSA. CDR3 length: 18 amino acids.

CDR3 region: CASRGGSYGYTF. CDR3 in DNA: TGCGCCAGCAGAGGTGGGTCCTATGGCTACACCTTC. V and J are TRBV5-1 and TRBJ1-2; the D is unclear. Germline CDR1 and CDR2: SGHRS and YFSETQ. The CDR3 consists of 12 residues. Trimming shortened V by 5 bases and J by 4 bases, and 9 bases separated the two germline ends.

This clonotype was detected many times. This chain links TRBV6-5 with TRBJ2-7; no clear D. Germline CDR1 reads MNHEY; CDR2 reads SVGAGI. The CDR3 consists of 12 residues. The germline V and J ends were trimmed by 8 bases and 6 bases, with 14 bases remaining between them. Here the CDR3 reads CASASRPGEQYF. The CDR3 region has the DNA TGTGCCAGCGCCTCGAGACCGGGCGAGCAGTACTTC.

This clonotype showed up just a few times. The CDR3: CASSPVGGGQGDTQYF. CDR3 DNA sequence: TGTGCCAGCAGCCCTGTCGGCGGGGGCCAGGGAGATACGCAGTATTTT. The chain combines TRBV7-9 with TRBJ2-3, with D tentatively TRBD2 (7 bases). This CDR3 has 16 amino acids. Per the germline V gene, CDR1 is SEHNR and CDR2 is FQNEAQ (reference sequence). The V gene lost 5 bases and the J gene lost 5 bases, with 20 bases spanning the gap.

The gene calls are TRBV4-1 and TRBJ1-1; D may be TRBD1 (6 bases). Germline V lookup: CDR1 MGHRA, CDR2 YSYEKL. Trimming left V 5 bases short and J 1 base short, with 14 bases between. The CDR3 has 15 residues. The CDR3 region is CASSGGTFQNTEAFF. The DNA for the CDR3 is TGCGCCAGCAGCGGAGGGACATTTCAGAACACTGAAGCTTTCTTT.

CDR3 region: CRGTTTYEQYF. CDR3 DNA sequence: TGCAGGGGGACTACTACCTACGAGCAGTACTTC. The chain carries TRBV20-1 and TRBJ2-7; 7 nucleotides agree with TRBD2. Germline values: CDR1 DFQATT, CDR2 SNEGSKA (reference sequence). The CDR3 sequence is 11 residues long.

V usage is TRBV7-9 and J usage is TRBJ2-3; either TRBD1 or TRBD2 may supply D (5 bases each). The V gene lost 1 base and the J gene lost 4 bases, with 12 bases spanning the gap. The V gene's germline CDR1 is SEHNR and CDR2 FQNEAQ (reference sequence). This CDR3 spans 15 amino acids. CDR3 coding DNA: TGTGCCAGCAGCTTAGTTTGGGGGAAATCAGATACGCAGTATTTT. As protein: CASSLVWGKSDTQYF.

In this sample, this clonotype turned up a few times. This chain links TRBV12-3 or TRBV12-4 with TRBJ1-5; a possible D gene is TRBD1 (6 bases). The CDR3 is made up of 15 amino acids. The V and J ends lost 5 bases and 3 bases respectively, with 14 bases between them. The CDR3 spells CASSPQGQHNQPQHF. DNA of the CDR3: TGTGCCAGCAGTCCACAAGGACAGCACAATCAGCCCCAGCATTTT.

This clonotype came up a few times. V usage is TRBV11-2 and J usage is TRBJ2-7, with 7 bases aligning to TRBD1. The V gene end was trimmed by 0 bases and the J gene end by 2 bases; junction bases not matched to a gene: 1. The CDR3 has 14 amino acids. CDR1 SGHAT and CDR2 FQNNGV come from the germline V gene. The chain's CDR3 is CASSLDQGAYEQYF. CDR3 nucleotide sequence: TGTGCCAGCAGCTTAGATCAGGGGGCCTACGAGCAGTACTTC.

There are a few counts of this clonotype. V usage is TRBV7-2 and J usage is TRBJ2-5, with 13 positions matching TRBD2. CDR1 and CDR2 from the germline V gene are SGHTA and FQGNSA. CDR3 size: 16 residues. Losses at the gene ends were 5 bases for V and 7 bases for J; bases not matched to a gene: 10. The CDR3 sequence: CASSTRLAGGVLTQYF. CDR3 nucleotides: TGTGCCAGCAGCACCCGACTAGCGGGAGGAGTGTTGACCCAGTACTTC.

A few counts support this clonotype. This chain connects TRBV6-5 to TRBJ2-7; 10 nucleotides line up with TRBD2. The CDR3 has 14 residues. CDR1 is MNHEY and CDR2 is SVGAGI in the germline V gene. The J segment lost 4 bases and the V segment lost 4 bases, leaving 4 bases of the junction unmatched. The CDR3 loop reads CASSWTSGPYEQYF. For the CDR3, the DNA is TGTGCCAGCAGTTGGACTAGCGGCCCTTACGAGCAGTACTTC.

The V and J genes are TRBV3-1 and TRBJ2-1; 11 nucleotides agree with TRBD2. The CDR3 loop spans 17 amino acids. Germline V gives CDR1 LGHDT, CDR2 YNNKEL (reference sequence). Germline trimming cut 2 bases from V and 4 bases from J; bases unmatched to any gene: 7. The CDR3 DNA reads as TGTGCCAGCAGCCAAACCCTACTAGCGGGAGAATACAATGAGCAGTTCTTC. It yields the protein CASSQTLLAGEYNEQFF.

This clonotype was recorded many times. V and J are TRBV6-2 or TRBV6-3 and TRBJ2-7, with a possible D match to TRBD2 (5 bases). Germline CDR1 MNHEY, CDR2 SVGEGT. V dropped 0 bases and J dropped 0 bases, with 15 bases sitting between them. The CDR3 has 17 amino acids. This chain's CDR3 is CASSYSALAEISYEQYF. DNA of the CDR3: TGTGCCAGCAGTTACTCGGCCCTAGCCGAAATCTCCTACGAGCAGTACTTC.

This chain uses TRBV7-8 with TRBJ1-4; no reliable D call. Germline loops: CDR1 SGHVS, CDR2 FQNEAQ. The CDR3 runs 15 residues. The ends were cut back, 5 bases at V and 8 bases at J, with 18 bases in the middle. The DNA of the CDR3 is TGTGCCAGCAGCCTCGACGCCGGGGTTGGGGAAAAACTGTTTTTT. Its translation: CASSLDAGVGEKLFF. Together with reference TRBV7-8 and TRBJ1-4, the CDR3 gives the full variable domain: GAGVSQSPRYKVAKRGQDVALRCDPISGHVSLFWYQQALGQGPEFLTYFQNEAQLDKSGLPSDRFFAERPEGSVSTLKIQRTQQEDSAVYLCASSLDAGVGEKLFFGSGTQLSVL.

Only a few counts were recorded for this clonotype. The rearrangement uses TRBV9 and TRBJ2-7, with 11 bases aligning to TRBD1. V dropped 3 bases and J dropped 7; count of bases not matched to a gene: 9. The germline V gene has CDR1 SGDLS and CDR2 YYNGEE. There are 15 residues in the CDR3. CDR3 nucleotide sequence: TGTGCCAGCAGCGGAACTGGGACAGGGGGTATAGAGCAGTACTTC. This gives the protein CASSGTGTGGIEQYF.

The gene calls are TRBV5-1 and TRBJ2-1, with D maybe TRBD1 (6 bases). This CDR3 is built from 15 residues. Per the germline V gene, CDR1 is SGHRS and CDR2 is YFSETQ. V lost 4 bases and J 1 base, leaving 12 bases between the germline ends. The CDR3 loop reads CASSLRDNSYNEQFF. CDR3 nucleotide sequence: TGCGCCAGCAGCCTCCGGGACAATTCCTACAATGAGCAGTTCTTC.

The chain carries TRBV18 and TRBJ2-7; tentative D call: TRBD2 (5 bases). This CDR3 is built from 13 residues. V was shortened by 2 bases and J by 5 bases, with 10 bases between the two germline ends. Germline V gives CDR1 KGHSH, CDR2 LQKENI. DNA for the CDR3: TGTGCCAGCTCACCAGGAGGCCACGACGAGCAGTACTTC. Translating gives CASSPGGHDEQYF.

This clonotype was observed a handful of times. The chain couples TRBV24-1 to TRBJ2-1; D not certain. The germline gives CDR1 KGHDR, CDR2 SFDVKD. V shed 4 bases and J shed 3 bases, with 6 bases lying between them. The CDR3 has 13 residues. In nucleotides, the CDR3 is TGTGCCACCAGTGACGAACGCTACAATGAGCAGTTCTTC. Its protein product is CATSDERYNEQFF.

In its sample, this clonotype was seen many times. The chain has TRBV29-1 and TRBJ2-5; D is perhaps TRBD2 (6 bases). The CDR3 runs 13 residues. Trimming cost V 2 bases and J 1 base, with 8 bases left between them. Germline CDR1 and CDR2: SQVTM and ANQGSEA. The CDR3 coding sequence is TGCAGCGTTGAATCGGGGGTCCAAGAGACCCAGTACTTC. This gives the protein CSVESGVQETQYF. The whole variable domain, remainder taken from reference TRBV29-1 and TRBJ2-5, is SAVISQKPSRDICQRGTSLTIQCQVDSQVTMMFWYRQQPGQSLTLIATANQGSEATYESGFVIDKFPISRPNLTFSTLTVSNMSPEDSSIYLCSVESGVQETQYFGPGTRLLVL.

This clonotype was seen at least ten times. The DNA for the CDR3 is TGCAGCGTCACTAGCGGGAGTTCCGGGGAGCTGTTTTTT. The encoded protein is CSVTSGSSGELFF. The chain is built from TRBV29-1 and TRBJ2-2; 11 nucleotides agree with TRBD2. Trimming took 6 bases from V and 6 from J; bases not matched to a gene: 3. Germline CDR1 reads SQVTM; CDR2 reads ANQGSEA. This CDR3 contains 13 residues.

The table lists this clonotype with a few counts. The rearrangement links TRBV10-3 to TRBJ2-3; D possibly corresponds to TRBD2 (7 bases). Germline loops: CDR1 ENHRY, CDR2 SYGVKD. V lost 4 bases to trimming and J lost 4 bases, with 18 bases between them. The CDR3 consists of 16 residues. The chain's CDR3 is CAISAAGADIADTQYF. In DNA, the CDR3 is TGTGCCATCAGTGCCGCGGGGGCGGATATTGCAGATACGCAGTATTTT.

This clonotype showed up just a few times. J is TRBJ1-2 and V is TRBV12-3 or TRBV12-4; unclear D gene. The CDR3 has 11 residues. With 8 bases removed from V and 8 bases from J, the gap between germline ends came to 12 bases. In nucleotides, the CDR3 is TGTGCCAGCTCACGGGGAGGGGGCTACACCTTC. Amino acids: CASSRGGGYTF.